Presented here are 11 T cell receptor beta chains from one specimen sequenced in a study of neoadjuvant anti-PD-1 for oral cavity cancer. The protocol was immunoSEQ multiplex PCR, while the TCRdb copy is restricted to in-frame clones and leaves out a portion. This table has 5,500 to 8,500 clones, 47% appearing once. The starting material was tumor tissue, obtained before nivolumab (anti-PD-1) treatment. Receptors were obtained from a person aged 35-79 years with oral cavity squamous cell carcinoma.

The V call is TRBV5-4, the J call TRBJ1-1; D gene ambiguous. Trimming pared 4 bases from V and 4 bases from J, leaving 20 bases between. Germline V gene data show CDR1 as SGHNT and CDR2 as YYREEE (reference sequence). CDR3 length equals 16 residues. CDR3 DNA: TGTGCCAGCAGCCCCCCCCCAGGACGAAGTACCACTGAAGCTTTCTTT. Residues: CASSPPPGRSTTEAFF.

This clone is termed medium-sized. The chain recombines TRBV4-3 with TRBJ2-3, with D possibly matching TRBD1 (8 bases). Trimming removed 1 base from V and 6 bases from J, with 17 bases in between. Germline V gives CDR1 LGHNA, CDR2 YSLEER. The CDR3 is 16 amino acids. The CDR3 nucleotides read TGCGCCAGCAGCCAAGGTTCCAGGGGGCGGGGGGATACGCAGTATTTT. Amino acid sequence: CASSQGSRGRGDTQYF.

The CDR3 loop is CASSSDRTGVYEQYF. The CDR3 region has the DNA TGTGCCAGCAGCTCAGACAGGACAGGAGTCTACGAGCAGTACTTC. The chain uses TRBV7-2 and TRBJ2-7; 7 positions match TRBD1. Unmatched junction bases numbered 9, after V lost 4 bases and J lost 3 bases. Per the germline V gene, CDR1 is SGHTA and CDR2 is FQGNSA. The CDR3 has 15 amino acids.

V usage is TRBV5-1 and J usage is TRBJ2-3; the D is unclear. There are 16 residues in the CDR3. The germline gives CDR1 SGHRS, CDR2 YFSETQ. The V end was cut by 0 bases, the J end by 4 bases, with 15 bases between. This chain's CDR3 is CASSLGGVLGADTQYF. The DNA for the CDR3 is TGCGCCAGCAGCTTGGGGGGTGTTCTTGGGGCAGATACGCAGTATTTT.

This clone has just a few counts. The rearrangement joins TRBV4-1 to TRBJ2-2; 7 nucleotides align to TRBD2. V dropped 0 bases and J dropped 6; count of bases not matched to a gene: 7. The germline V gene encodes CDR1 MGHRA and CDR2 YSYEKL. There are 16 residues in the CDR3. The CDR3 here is CASSQDSRLAPGELFF. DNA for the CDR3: TGCGCCAGCAGCCAAGACTCCCGACTAGCTCCCGGGGAGCTGTTTTTT.

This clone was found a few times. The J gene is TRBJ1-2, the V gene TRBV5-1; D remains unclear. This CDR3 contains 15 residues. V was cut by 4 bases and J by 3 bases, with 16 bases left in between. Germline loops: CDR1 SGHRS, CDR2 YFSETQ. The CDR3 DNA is TGCGCCAGCAGCGTAGGGTTAGGAGTGGACTATGGCTACACCTTC. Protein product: CASSVGLGVDYGYTF.

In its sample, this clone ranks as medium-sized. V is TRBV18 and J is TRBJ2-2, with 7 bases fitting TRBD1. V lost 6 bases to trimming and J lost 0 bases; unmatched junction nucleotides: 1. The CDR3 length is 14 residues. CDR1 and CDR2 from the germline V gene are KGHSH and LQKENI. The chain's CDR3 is CASSGQSNTGELFF. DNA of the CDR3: TGTGCCAGCTCGGGACAGTCGAACACCGGGGAGCTGTTTTTT.

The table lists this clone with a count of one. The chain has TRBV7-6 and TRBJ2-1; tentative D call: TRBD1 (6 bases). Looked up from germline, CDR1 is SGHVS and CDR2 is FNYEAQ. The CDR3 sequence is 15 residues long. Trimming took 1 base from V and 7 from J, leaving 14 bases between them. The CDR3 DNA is TGTGCCAGCAGCTTAGTGCAGGGGATAAAAAATGAGCAGTTCTTC. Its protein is CASSLVQGIKNEQFF.

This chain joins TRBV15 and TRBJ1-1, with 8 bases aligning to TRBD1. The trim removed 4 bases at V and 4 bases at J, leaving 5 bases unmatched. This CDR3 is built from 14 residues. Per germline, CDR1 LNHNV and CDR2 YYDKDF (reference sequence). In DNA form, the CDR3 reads TGTGCCACCAGCAACAGACAGGGGAGCACTGAAGCTTTCTTT. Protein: CATSNRQGSTEAFF.

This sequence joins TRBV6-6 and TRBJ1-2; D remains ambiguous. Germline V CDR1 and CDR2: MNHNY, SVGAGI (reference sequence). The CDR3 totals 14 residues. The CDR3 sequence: CASTPAEVGYGYTF. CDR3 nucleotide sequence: TGTGCTTCGACCCCCGCGGAGGTGGGCTATGGCTACACCTTC.

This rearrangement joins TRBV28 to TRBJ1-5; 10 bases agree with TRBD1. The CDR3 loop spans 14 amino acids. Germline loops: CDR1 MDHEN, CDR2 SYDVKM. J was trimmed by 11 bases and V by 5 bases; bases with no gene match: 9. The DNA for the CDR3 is TGTGCCAGCAGTCCGACGACAGGGGGCTGGACCCAGCATTTT. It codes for CASSPTTGGWTQHF.